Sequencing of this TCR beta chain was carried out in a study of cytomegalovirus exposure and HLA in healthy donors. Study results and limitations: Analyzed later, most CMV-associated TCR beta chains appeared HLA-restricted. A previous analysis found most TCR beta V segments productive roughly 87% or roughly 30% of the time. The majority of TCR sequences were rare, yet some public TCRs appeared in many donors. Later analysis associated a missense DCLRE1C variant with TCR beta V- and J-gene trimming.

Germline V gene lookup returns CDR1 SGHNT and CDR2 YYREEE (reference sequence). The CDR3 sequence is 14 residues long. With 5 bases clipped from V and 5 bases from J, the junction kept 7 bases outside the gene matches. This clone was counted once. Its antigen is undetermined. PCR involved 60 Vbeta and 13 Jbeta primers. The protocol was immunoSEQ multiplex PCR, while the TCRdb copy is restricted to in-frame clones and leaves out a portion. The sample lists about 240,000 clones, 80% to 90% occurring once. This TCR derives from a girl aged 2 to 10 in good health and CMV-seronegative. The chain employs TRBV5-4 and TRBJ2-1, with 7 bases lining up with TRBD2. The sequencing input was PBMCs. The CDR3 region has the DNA TGTGCCAGCAGATCCGGGACTACCCACAATGAGCAGTTCTTC. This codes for CASRSGTTHNEQFF. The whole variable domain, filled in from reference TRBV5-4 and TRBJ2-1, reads ETGVTQSPTHLIKTRGQQVTLRCSSQSGHNTVSWYQQALGQGPQFIFQYYREEENGRGNFPPRFSGLQFPNYSSELNVNALELDDSALYLCASRSGTTHNEQFFGPGTRLTVL.